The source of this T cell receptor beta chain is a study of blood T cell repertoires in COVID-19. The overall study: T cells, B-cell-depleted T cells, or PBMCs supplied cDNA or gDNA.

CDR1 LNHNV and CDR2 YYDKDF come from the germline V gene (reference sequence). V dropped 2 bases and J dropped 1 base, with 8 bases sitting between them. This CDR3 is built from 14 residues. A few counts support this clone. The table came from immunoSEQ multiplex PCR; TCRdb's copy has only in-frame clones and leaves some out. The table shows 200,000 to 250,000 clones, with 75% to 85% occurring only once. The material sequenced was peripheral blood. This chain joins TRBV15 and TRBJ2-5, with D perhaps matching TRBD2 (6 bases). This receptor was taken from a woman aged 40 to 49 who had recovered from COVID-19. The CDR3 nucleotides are TGTGCCACCAGCAGAACCGGGGGCCAAGAGACCCAGTACTTC. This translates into CATSRTGGQETQYF.